This TCR beta chain was captured in a study of CD4 T cells in relation to SARS-CoV-2 and coronaviruses. Study background: TCR beta CDR3s were sequenced after approximately 9-day antigen culture of PBMCs.

CD4+ T cells from unexposed donors were obtained before the COVID-19 pandemic (2011-2018). After about ten days of culture, CD4+ T cells were isolated. Cultures received half-medium IL-2 refreshes on days 3 and 7. Germline loops: CDR1 SGHDN, CDR2 FVKESK. The CDR3 loop spans 15 amino acids. V lost 6 bases and J lost 0, with 13 bases in between. Sequencing used immunoSEQ multiplex PCR; TCRdb keeps in-frame clones, though not all of them. This sample yields around 16,000 clones, of which around four fifths are seen a single time; about 30% belongs to the top ten. About this clone itself: What it binds is not known.

V usage is TRBV14 and J usage is TRBJ2-3; no reliable D call. What was sequenced was CD4+ T cells from PBMCs, cultured in vitro. This TCR derives from a human donor in good health. The CDR3 nucleotides read TGTGCCAGCAGTCAGGACCCTCTAAGCACAGATACGCAGTATTTT. It encodes CASSQDPLSTDTQYF.